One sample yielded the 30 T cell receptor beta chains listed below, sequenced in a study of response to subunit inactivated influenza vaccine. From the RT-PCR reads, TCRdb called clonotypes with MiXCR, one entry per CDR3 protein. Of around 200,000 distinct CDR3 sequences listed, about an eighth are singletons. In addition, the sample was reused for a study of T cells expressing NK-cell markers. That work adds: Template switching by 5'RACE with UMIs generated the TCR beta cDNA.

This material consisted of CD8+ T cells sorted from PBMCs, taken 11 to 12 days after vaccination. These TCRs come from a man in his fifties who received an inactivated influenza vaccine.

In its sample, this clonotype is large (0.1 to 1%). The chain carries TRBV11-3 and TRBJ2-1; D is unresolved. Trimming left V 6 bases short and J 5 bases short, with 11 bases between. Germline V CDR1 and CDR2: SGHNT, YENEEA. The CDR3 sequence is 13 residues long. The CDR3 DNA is TGTGCCAGCAGTAAGCCCCCGGACAATGAGCAGTTCTTC. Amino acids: CASSKPPDNEQFF.

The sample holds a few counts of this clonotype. DNA of the CDR3: TGTGCCAGCAGCTTAGTAGCTAGCCCATGGAGCTCCTACAATGAGCAGTTCTTC. Residues: CASSLVASPWSSYNEQFF. V is TRBV7-8 and J is TRBJ2-1; D possibly corresponds to TRBD2 (5 bases). V was trimmed by 1 base and J by 0 bases, leaving 16 bases between them. Germline CDR1 reads SGHVS; CDR2 reads FQNEAQ. The CDR3 has 18 residues. The full variable domain, in which reference TRBV7-8 and TRBJ2-1 provide the parts outside the CDR3, is GAGVSQSPRYKVAKRGQDVALRCDPISGHVSLFWYQQALGQGPEFLTYFQNEAQLDKSGLPSDRFFAERPEGSVSTLKIQRTQQEDSAVYLCASSLVASPWSSYNEQFFGPGTRLTVL.

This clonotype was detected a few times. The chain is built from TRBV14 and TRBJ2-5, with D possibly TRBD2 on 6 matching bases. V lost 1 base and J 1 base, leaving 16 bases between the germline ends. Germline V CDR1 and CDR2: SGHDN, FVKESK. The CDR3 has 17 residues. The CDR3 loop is CASSQGLGADIQETQYF. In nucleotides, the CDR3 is TGTGCCAGCAGCCAAGGACTAGGGGCCGACATCCAAGAGACCCAGTACTTC.

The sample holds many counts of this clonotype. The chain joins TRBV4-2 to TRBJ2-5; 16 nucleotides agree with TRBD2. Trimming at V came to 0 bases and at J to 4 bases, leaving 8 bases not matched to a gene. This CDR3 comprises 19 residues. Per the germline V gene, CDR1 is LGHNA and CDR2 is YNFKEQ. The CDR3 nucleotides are TGTGCCAGCAGCCAAGAATGGCAGGGACTAGCGGGAGGGCGAGAGACCCAGTACTTC. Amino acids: CASSQEWQGLAGGRETQYF.

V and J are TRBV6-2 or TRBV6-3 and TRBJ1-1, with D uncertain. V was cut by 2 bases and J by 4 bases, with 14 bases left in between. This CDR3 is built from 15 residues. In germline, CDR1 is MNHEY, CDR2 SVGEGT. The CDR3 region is CASSYVEPLSTEAFF. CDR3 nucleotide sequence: TGTGCCAGCAGTTACGTGGAGCCATTGAGCACTGAAGCTTTCTTT.

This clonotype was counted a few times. The CDR3 sequence is CASSQEADTQYF. In nucleotides, the CDR3 is TGTGCCAGCAGCCAAGAGGCAGATACGCAGTATTTT. V gene TRBV3-1 combines with J gene TRBJ2-3; D unclear. Germline assignment: CDR1 LGHDT and CDR2 YNNKEL (reference sequence). V gave up 0 bases and J gave up 4 bases, with 2 bases separating them. The CDR3 is 12 residues long.

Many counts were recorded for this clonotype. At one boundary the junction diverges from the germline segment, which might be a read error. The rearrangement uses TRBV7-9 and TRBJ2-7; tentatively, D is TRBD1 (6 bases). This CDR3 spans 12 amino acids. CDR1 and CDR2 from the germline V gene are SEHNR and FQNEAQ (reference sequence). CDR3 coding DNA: TGCGCCAGCAGCTTGACAGGCTACGAGCAGTACTTC. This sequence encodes CASSLTGYEQYF.

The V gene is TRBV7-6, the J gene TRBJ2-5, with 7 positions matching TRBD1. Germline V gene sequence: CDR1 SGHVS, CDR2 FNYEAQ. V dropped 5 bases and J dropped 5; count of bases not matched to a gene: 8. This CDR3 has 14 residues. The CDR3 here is CASSHSQGLETQYF. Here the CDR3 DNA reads TGTGCCAGCAGCCATTCACAGGGGTTGGAGACCCAGTACTTC. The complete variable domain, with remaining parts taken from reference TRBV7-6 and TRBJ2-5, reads GAGVSQSPRYKVTKRGQDVALRCDPISGHVSLYWYRQALGQGPEFLTYFNYEAQQDKSGLPNDRFSAERPEGSISTLTIQRTEQRDSAMYRCASSHSQGLETQYFGPGTRLLVL.

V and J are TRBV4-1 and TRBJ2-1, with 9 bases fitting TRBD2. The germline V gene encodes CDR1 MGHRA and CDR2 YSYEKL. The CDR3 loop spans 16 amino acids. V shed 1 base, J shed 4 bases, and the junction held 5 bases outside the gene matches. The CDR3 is CASSQVGGGEYNEQFF. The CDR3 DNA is TGCGCCAGCAGCCAAGTGGGCGGGGGGGAGTACAATGAGCAGTTCTTC.

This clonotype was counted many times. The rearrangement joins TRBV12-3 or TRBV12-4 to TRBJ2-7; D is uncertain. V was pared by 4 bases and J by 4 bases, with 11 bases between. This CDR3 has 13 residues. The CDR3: CASSSPSQYEQYF. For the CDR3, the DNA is TGTGCCAGCAGTTCGCCATCGCAATACGAGCAGTACTTC.

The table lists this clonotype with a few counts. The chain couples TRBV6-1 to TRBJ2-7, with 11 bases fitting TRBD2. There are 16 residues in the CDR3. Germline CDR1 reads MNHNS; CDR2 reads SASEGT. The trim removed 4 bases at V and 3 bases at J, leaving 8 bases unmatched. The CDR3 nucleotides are TGTGCCAGCAGTGCCCCCCAACTAGCGGGAGTCTACGAGCAGTACTTC. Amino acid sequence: CASSAPQLAGVYEQYF.

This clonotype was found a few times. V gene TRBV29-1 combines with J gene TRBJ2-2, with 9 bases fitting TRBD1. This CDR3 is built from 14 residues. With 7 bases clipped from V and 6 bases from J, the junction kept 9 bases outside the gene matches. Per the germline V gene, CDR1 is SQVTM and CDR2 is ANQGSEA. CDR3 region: CSARTGEKAGELFF. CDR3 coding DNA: TGCAGCGCTAGGACAGGGGAAAAGGCCGGGGAGCTGTTTTTT.

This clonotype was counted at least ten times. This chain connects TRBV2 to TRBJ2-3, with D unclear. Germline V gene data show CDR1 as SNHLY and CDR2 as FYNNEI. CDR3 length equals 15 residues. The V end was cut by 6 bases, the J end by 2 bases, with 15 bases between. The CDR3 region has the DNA TGTGCCAGCAGGGCCTTGACGGATGACACAGATACGCAGTATTTT. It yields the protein CASRALTDDTDTQYF.

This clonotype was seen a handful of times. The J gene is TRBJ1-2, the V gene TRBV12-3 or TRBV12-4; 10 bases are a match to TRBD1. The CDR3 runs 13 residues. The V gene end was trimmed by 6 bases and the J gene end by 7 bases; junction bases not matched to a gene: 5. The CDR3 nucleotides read TGTGCCAGCAGCCCCCGGACAGGGGGTGGCTACACCTTC. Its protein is CASSPRTGGGYTF.

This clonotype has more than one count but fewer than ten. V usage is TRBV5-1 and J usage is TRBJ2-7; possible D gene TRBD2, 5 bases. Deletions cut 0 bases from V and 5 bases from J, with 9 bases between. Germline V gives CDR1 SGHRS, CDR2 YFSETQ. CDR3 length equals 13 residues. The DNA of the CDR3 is TGCGCCAGCAGCTTGGATACTAGGCACGAGCAGTACTTC. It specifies CASSLDTRHEQYF. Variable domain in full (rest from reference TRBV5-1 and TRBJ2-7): KAGVTQTPRYLIKTRGQQVTLSCSPISGHRSVSWYQQTPGQGLQFLFEYFSETQRNKGNFPGRFSGRQFSNSRSEMNVSTLELGDSALYLCASSLDTRHEQYFGPGTRLTVT.

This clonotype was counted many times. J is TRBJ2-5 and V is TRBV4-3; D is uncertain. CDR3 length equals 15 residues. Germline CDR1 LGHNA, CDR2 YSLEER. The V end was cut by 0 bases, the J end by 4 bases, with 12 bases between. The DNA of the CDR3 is TGCGCCAGCAGCCAAGATTGGCTTTGGGCAGAGACCCAGTACTTC. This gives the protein CASSQDWLWAETQYF.

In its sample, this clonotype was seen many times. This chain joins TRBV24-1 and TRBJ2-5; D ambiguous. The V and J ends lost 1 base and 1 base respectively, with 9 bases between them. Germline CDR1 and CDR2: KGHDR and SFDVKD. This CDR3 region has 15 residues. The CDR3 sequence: CATSDFRDFQETQYF. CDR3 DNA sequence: TGTGCCACCAGTGATTTTAGGGATTTCCAAGAGACCCAGTACTTC.

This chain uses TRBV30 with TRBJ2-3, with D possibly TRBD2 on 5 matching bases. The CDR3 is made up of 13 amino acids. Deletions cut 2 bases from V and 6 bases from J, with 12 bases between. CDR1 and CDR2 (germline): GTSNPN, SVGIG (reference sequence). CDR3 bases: TGTGCCTGGAGTTCCTCGGACTGGGATACGCAGTATTTT. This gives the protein CAWSSSDWDTQYF.

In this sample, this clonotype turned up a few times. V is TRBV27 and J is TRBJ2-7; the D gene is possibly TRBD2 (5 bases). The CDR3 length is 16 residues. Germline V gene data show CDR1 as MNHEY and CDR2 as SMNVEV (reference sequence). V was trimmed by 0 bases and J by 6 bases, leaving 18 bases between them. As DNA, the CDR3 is TGTGCCAGCAGTTTATCGCCCCTTCCTTTGGGGAGCGAGCAGTACTTC. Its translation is CASSLSPLPLGSEQYF.

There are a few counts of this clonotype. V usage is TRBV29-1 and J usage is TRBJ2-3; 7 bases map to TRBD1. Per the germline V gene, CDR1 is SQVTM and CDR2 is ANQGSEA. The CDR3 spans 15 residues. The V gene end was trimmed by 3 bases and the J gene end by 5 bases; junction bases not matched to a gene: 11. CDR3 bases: TGCAGCGTTGAGTTTCAGACAGGGCCCATAGATACGCAGTATTTT. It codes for CSVEFQTGPIDTQYF.

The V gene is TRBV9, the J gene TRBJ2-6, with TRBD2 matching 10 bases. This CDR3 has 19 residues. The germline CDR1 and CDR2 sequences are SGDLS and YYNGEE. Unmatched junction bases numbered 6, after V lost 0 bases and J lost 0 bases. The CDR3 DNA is TGTGCCAGCAGCGTAGTGCCTAGCGGGAGTGTCTCTGGGGCCAACGTCCTGACTTTC. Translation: CASSVVPSGSVSGANVLTF.

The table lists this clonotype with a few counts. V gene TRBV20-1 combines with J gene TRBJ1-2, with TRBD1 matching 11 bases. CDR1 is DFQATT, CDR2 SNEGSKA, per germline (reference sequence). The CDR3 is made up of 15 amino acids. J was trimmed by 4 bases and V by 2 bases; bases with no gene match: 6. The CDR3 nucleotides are TGCAGTGCTAGAACCGGACAGGGGGCTTCCTATGGCTACACCTTC. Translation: CSARTGQGASYGYTF.

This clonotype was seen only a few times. CDR3 sequence (DNA): TGCAGTGCTCTGGACGATCAGGGGAATAACTATGGCTACACCTTC. This gives the protein CSALDDQGNNYGYTF. This rearrangement joins TRBV20-1 to TRBJ1-2; possible D gene TRBD1, 6 bases. V lost 5 bases, J lost 1 base, and 17 bases lay in between. CDR1 and CDR2 (germline): DFQATT, SNEGSKA (reference sequence). The CDR3 extends over 15 amino acids.

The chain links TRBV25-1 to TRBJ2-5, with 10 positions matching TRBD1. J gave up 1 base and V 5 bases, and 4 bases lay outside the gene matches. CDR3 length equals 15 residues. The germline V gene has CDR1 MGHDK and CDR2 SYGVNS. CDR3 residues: CASSPGQGLQETQYF. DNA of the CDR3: TGTGCCAGCAGTCCGGGACAGGGGCTCCAAGAGACCCAGTACTTC.

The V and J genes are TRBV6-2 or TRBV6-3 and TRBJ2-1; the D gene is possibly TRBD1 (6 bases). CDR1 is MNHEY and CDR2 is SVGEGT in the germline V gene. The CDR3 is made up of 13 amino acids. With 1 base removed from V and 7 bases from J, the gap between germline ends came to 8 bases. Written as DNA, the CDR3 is TGTGCCAGCAGTTACTTTCAGGGGAATGAGCAGTTCTTC. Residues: CASSYFQGNEQFF.

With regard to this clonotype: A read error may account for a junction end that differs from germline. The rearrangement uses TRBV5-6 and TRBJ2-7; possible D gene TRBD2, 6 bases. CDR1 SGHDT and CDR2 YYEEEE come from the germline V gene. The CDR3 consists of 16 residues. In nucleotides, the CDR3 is TGTGCTAGCAGCCTACCCAGAGGAGGGAGGCCCTACGAGCAGTACTTC. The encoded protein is CASSLPRGGRPYEQYF.

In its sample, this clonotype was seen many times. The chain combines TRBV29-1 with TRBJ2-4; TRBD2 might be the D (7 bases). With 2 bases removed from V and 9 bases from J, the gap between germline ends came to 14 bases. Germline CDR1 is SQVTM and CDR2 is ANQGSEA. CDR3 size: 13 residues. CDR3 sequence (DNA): TGCAGCGTTGAACGGGCAGGGGAGGGCATTCAGTACTTC. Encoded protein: CSVERAGEGIQYF.

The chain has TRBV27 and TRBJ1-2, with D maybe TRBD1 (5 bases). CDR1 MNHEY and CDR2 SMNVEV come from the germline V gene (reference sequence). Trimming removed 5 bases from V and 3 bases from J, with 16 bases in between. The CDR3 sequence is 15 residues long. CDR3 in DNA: TGTGCCAGCAGTATAAGTCCGGGGGTAGACTATGGCTACACCTTC. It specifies CASSISPGVDYGYTF.

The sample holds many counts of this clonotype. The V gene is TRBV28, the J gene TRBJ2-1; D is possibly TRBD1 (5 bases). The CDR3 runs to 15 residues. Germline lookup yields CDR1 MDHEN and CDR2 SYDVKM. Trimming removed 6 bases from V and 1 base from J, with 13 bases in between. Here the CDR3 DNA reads TGTGCCAGCAGCTCGGACACGATGTCCTACAATGAGCAGTTCTTC. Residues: CASSSDTMSYNEQFF.

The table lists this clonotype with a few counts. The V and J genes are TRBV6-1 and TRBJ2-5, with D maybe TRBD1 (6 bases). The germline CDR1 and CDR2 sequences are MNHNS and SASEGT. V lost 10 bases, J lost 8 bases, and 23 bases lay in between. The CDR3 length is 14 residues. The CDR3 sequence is CATSLEAGVSTQYF. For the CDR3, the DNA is TGTGCCACCAGCCTGGAGGCAGGGGTGAGCACCCAGTACTTC.